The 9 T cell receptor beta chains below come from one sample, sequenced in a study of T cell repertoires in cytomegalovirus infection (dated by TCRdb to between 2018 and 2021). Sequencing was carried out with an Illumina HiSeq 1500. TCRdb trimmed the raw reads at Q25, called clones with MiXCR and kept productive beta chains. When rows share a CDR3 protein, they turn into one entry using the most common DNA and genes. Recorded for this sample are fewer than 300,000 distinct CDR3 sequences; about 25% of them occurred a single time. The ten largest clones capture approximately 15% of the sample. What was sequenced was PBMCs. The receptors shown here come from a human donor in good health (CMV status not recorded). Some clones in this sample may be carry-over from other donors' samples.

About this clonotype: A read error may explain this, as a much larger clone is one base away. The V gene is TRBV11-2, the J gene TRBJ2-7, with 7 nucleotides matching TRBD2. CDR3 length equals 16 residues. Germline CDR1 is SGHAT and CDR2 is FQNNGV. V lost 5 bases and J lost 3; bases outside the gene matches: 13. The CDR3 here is CASSPMGGFVSYEQYF. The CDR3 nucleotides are TGTGCCAGCAGCCCCATGGGGGGGTTCGTGAGCTACGAGCAGTACTTC.

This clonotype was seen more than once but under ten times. The CDR3 is CASYALGVLSNQPQHF. The CDR3 DNA is TGTGCCAGCTACGCTCTTGGGGTTCTTAGCAATCAGCCCCAGCATTTT. The genes are TRBV28 and TRBJ1-5; no clear D gene. The V and J ends lost 8 bases and 0 bases respectively, with 17 bases between them. There are 16 residues in the CDR3. Germline-derived CDR1 and CDR2 are MDHEN and SYDVKM.

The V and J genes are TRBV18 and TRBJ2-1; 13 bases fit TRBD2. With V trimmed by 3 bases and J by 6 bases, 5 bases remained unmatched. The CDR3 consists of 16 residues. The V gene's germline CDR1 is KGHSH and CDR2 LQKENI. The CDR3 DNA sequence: TGTGCCAGCTCACCTGGACTAGCGGGGGTTACCAATGAGCAGTTCTTC. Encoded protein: CASSPGLAGVTNEQFF.

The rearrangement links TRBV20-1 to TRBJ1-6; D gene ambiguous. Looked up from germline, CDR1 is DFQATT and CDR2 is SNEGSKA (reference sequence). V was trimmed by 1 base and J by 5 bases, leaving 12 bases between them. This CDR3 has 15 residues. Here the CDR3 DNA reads TGCAGTGCTAGAGGTGCTCCCTCGAATAATTCACCCCTCCACTTT. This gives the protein CSARGAPSNNSPLHF.

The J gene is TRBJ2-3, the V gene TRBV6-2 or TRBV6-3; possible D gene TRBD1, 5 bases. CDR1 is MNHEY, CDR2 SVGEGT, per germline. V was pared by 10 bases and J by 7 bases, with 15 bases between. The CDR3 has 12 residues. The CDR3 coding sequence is TGTGCCACCTCATCACAGGCCAATACGCAGTATTTT. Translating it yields CATSSQANTQYF.

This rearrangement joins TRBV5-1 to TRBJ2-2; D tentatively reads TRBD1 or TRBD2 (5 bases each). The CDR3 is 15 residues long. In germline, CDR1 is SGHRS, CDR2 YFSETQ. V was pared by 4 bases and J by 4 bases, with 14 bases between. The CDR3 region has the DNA TGCGCCAGCAGCCCCAGGGAAGGGAGCACCGGGGAGCTGTTTTTT. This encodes CASSPREGSTGELFF.

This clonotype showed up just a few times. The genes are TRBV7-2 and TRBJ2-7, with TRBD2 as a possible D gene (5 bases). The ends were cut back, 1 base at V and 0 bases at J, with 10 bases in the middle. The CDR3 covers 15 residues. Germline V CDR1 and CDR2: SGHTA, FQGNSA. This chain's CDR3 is CASSLERGSSYEQYF. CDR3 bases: TGTGCCAGCAGCTTAGAACGGGGTAGCTCCTACGAGCAGTACTTC.

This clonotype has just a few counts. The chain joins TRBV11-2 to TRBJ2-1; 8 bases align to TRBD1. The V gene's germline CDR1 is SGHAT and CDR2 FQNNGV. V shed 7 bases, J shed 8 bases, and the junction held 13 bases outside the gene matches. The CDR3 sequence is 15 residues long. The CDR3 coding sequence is TGTGCCAGCACCCGTCTTAGAGGACAGGGTGATGAGCAGTTCTTC. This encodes CASTRLRGQGDEQFF.

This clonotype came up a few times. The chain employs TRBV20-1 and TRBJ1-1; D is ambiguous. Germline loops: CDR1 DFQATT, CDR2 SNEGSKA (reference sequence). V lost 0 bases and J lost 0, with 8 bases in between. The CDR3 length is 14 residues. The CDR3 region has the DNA TGCAGTGCTAGAGATGAGGGTTTGAACACTGAAGCTTTCTTT. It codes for CSARDEGLNTEAFF.